The rows below give T cell receptor beta chains drawn from one sample of a study of regulatory T cells in long-lasting Graves disease. TCRdb re-called the multiplex PCR reads with MiXCR, one entry per CDR3 protein. The repertoire holds 560,000 or so distinct CDR3 sequences, more than 15% seen once, with around 12% in the top ten. Another study also made use of these data, one on T cells in Graves' hyperthyroidism and ophthalmopathy.

The sequenced sample was peripheral blood mononuclear cells (PBMCs), obtained at new diagnosis, from a patient treated with antithyroid drugs. These receptors were taken from a man between 18 and 35 years old with Graves disease. Both conserved end residues are part of each CDR3. A D gene is named only where the DNA matches it firmly. Size values are once, few and many counts, or a class for expanded clones, and some rows have none.

TRBJ2-3	TRBD1	TRBV6-2/TRBV6-3	few	TGTGCCACTGGGCGACAGGGGGCCACAGATACGCAGTATTTT	CATGRQGATDTQYF
TRBJ2-1	.	TRBV10-2	.	TGCGCCAGCACCGAGGGGGCGGGAGTCTACAATGAGCAGTTCTTC	CASTEGAGVYNEQFF
TRBJ2-7	.	TRBV29-1	many	TGCAGCGTTGAAGATCCCACGGTGGTGGGCTACGAGCAGTACTTC	CSVEDPTVVGYEQYF
TRBJ2-1	TRBD2	TRBV5-1	many	TGCGCCAGCAGCCACCGTCTCCCAGGTCTAGCGGGAAGGGGCTATGAGCAGTTCTTC	CASSHRLPGLAGRGYEQFF
TRBJ2-5	TRBD2	TRBV6-9	few	TGTGCCAGCAGTTCTCAGCGGGAGGCCGGAGAGACCCAGTACTTC	CASSSQREAGETQYF
TRBJ2-3	TRBD1	TRBV7-3	few	TGTGCCAGCAGCCCAGGGGGTCATACGCAGTATTTT	CASSPGGHTQYF
TRBJ2-1	.	TRBV27	many	TGTGCCAGCAGTTTAGTGGGAGACCTCTCCTACAATGAGCAGTTCTTC	CASSLVGDLSYNEQFF
TRBJ2-1	TRBD2	TRBV7-9	many	TGTGCCAGCAGCCCGCGAAAACTACTAGCGGGGAGTCACAATGAGCAGTTCTTC	CASSPRKLLAGSHNEQFF
TRBJ1-1	.	TRBV19	many	TGTGCCAGCAGCATACAAGGGAACACTGAAGCTTTCTTT	CASSIQGNTEAFF
TRBJ1-3	.	TRBV28	few	TGTGCCAGCCTCGTGGGGGGGGCTGGAAACACCATATATTTT	CASLVGGAGNTIYF
TRBJ2-7	.	TRBV6-9	many	TGTGCCAGCAGTTACGGTACCGGGACTTTAAACTACGAGCAGTACTTC	CASSYGTGTLNYEQYF
TRBJ2-7	TRBD2	TRBV7-9	many	TGTGCCAGCAGCCCGCCTCTAGCGGGAGTCTTCGAGCAGTACTTC	CASSPPLAGVFEQYF
TRBJ2-5	TRBD2	TRBV5-4	.	TGTGCCAGCAGCTCCGGTACTAGCGGGGAAGAGACCCAGTACTTC	CASSSGTSGEETQYF
TRBJ1-2	TRBD1	TRBV5-6	many	TGTGCCAGCAGCAAGGGACAGGGCGACTATGGCTACACCTTC	CASSKGQGDYGYTF
TRBJ2-3	.	TRBV24-1	.	TGTGCCACCAGTGATAAGCCCTCAGATACGCAGTATTTT	CATSDKPSDTQYF
TRBJ1-1	TRBD1	TRBV3-1	many	TGTGCCACCCAGGGGGGAGGCACTGAAGCTTTCTTT	CATQGGGTEAFF
TRBJ2-3	.	TRBV2	few	TGTGCCAGCTCACTCCGGGACCCTAGCACAGATACGCAGTATTTT	CASSLRDPSTDTQYF
TRBJ2-1	TRBD2	TRBV30	many	TGTGCCTGGAGTGTCGCCCTAGCGGGAGCATGGCTCGATGAGCAGTTCTTC	CAWSVALAGAWLDEQFF